The present TCR beta chain was sequenced within a study of blood T cell repertoires in COVID-19. The germline V gene has CDR1 GTSNPN and CDR2 SVGIG (reference sequence). This CDR3 comprises 14 residues. The ends lost 3 bases at V and 13 bases at J; junction bases unmatched: 11. In terms of age and location, participants ranged from roughly 18 to 89 years and lived in about 25 US areas. Cohort allocation depended upon clinical history that participants reported. Recovered participants had two consecutive negative NP/OP PCR tests, healthcare professional clearance, or symptom resolution. TCRdb keeps only in-frame clones here, not all; method: immunoSEQ multiplex PCR. In the table there are around 300,000 clones, around nine tenths of which are singletons.

The genes are TRBV30 and TRBJ2-1, with 11 bases matching TRBD2. Sample: PBMCs or T cells enriched from blood (not recorded which). The origin of this receptor is a woman aged 18 to 35 who had recovered from COVID-19. The CDR3 is CAWSLLSGTSGQFF. The CDR3, as DNA: TGTGCCTGGAGCCTCTTATCCGGGACTAGCGGACAGTTCTTC.